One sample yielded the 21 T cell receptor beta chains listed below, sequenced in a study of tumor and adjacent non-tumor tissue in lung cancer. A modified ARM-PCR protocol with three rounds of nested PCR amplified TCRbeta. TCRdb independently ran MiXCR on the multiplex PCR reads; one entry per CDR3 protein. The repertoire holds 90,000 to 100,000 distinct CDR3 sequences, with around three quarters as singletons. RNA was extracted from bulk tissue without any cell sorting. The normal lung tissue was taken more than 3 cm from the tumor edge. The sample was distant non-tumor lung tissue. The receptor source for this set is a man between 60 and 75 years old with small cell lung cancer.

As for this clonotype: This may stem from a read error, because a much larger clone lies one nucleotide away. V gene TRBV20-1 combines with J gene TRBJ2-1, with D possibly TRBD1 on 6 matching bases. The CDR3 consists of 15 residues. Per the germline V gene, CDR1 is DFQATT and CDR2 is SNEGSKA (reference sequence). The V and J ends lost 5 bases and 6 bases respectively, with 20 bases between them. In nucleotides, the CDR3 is TGCAGTGCTCCACACCTCTTCACAGGGTCCAATGAGCAGTTCTTC. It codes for CSAPHLFTGSNEQFF.

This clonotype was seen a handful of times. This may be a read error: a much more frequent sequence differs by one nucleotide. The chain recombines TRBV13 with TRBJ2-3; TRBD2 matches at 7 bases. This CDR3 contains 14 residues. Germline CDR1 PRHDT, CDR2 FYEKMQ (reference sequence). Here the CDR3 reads CASSSSTSIDTQYF. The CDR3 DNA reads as TGTGCCAGCAGCTCCTCGACTAGCATAGATACGCAGTATTTT.

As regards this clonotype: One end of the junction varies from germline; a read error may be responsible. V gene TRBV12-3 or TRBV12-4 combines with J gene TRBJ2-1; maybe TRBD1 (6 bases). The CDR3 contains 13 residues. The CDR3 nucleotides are TGTGCGAGCAGGTTAGGACAGTACAATGAGCAGTTCTTC. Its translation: CASRLGQYNEQFF.

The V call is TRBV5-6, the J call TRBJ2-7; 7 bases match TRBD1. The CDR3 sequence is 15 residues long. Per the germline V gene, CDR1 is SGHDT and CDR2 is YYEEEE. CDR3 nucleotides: TGTGCCAGCAGCGCCTACAGGGGATTAGTGGGGGAGCAGTATGTC. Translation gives CASSAYRGLVGEQYV.

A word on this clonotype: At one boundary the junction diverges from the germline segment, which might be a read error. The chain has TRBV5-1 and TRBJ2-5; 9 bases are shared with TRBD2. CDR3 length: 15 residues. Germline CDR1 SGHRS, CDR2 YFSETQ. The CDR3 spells CPSSFNAGGMETQYF. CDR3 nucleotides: TGCCCCAGCAGCTTCAATGCGGGAGGGATGGAGACCCAATACTTC. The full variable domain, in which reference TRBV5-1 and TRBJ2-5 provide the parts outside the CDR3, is KAGVTQTPRYLIKTRGQQVTLSCSPISGHRSVSWYQQTPGQGLQFLFEYFSETQRNKGNFPGRFSGRQFSNSRSEMNVSTLELGDSALYLCPSSFNAGGMETQYFGPGTRLLVL.

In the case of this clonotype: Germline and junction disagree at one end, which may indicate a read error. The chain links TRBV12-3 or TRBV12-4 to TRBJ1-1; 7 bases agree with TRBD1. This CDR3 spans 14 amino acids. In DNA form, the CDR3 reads TGTGCCAACAGTTTAGGGGGCGCGGGCACTGAAGCTTTCTTT. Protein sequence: CANSLGGAGTEAFF.

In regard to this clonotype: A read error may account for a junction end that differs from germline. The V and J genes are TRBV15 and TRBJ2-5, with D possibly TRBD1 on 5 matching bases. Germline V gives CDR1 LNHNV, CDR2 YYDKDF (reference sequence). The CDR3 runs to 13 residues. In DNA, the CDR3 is TGTACCACCAACAGAGTCGCAGGGGAGACCCAGTACTTC. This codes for CTTNRVAGETQYF.

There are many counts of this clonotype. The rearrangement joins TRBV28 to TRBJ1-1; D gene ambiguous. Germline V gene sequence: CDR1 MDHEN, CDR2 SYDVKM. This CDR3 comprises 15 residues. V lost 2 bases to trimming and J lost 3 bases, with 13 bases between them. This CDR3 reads CASSLLGSRDTEAFF. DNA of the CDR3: TGTGCCAGCAGTTTACTCGGGTCTAGGGACACTGAAGCTTTCTTT.

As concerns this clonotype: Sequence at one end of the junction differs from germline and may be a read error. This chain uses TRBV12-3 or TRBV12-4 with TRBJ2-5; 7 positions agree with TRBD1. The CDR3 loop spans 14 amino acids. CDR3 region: CARSLIDREETRYF. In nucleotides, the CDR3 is TGTGCCAGAAGTTTAATAGACAGGGAAGAGACCCGGTACTTC.

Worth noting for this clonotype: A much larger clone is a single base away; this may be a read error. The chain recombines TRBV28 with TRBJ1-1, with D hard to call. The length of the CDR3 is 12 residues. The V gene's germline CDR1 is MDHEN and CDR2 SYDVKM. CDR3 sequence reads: CACSVPMSEAFF. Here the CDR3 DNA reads TGTGCCTGCAGTGTGCCTATGTCTGAAGCTTTCTTT.

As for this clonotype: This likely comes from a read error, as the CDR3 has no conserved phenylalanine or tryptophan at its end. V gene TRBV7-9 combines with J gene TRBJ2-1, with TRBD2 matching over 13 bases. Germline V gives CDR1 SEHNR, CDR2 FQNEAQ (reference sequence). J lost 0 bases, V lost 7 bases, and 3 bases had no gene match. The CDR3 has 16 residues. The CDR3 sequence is CASTWTSGSSYNEQFL. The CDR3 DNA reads TGTGCCAGCACCTGGACTAGCGGGAGCTCCTACAATGAGCAGTTCTTA.

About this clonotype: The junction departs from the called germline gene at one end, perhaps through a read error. The CDR3 nucleotides read TGTGTCAGCTCACCAGGGGGAGATACGCAGTATTTT. This codes for CVSSPGGDTQYF. This chain connects TRBV18 to TRBJ2-3; 7 nucleotides agree with TRBD1. The CDR3 extends over 12 amino acids. Germline lookup yields CDR1 KGHSH and CDR2 LQKENI.

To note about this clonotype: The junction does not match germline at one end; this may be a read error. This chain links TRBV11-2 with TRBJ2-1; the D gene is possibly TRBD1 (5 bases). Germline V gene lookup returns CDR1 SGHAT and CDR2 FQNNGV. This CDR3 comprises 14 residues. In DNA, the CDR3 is TGTACCAGCAGTTTAGAGGCAGGGTTGATTGAGCAGTTCTTC. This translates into CTSSLEAGLIEQFF. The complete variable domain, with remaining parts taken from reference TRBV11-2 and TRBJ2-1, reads EAGVAQSPRYKIIEKRQSVAFWCNPISGHATLYWYQQILGQGPKLLIQFQNNGVVDDSQLPKDRFSAERLKGVDSTLKIQPAKLEDSAVYLCTSSLEAGLIEQFFGPGTRLTVL.

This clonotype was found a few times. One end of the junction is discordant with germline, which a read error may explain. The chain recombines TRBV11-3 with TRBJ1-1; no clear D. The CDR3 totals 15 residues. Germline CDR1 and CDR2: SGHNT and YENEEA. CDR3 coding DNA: TGTGCCAGTAGCTTGGAAGGGTGTAGAGGTACTGAAGCTTTCTTT. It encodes CASSLEGCRGTEAFF.

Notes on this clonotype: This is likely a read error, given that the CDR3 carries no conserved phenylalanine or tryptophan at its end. The CDR3 DNA reads as TGTGCCAGCAGCTCTTCTCAGATCACCGGGGAGCTGTTTCTT. As protein: CASSSSQITGELFL. V is TRBV12-3 or TRBV12-4 and J is TRBJ2-2; the D is unclear. This CDR3 spans 14 amino acids. V was shortened by 6 bases and J by 4 bases, with 12 bases between the two germline ends.

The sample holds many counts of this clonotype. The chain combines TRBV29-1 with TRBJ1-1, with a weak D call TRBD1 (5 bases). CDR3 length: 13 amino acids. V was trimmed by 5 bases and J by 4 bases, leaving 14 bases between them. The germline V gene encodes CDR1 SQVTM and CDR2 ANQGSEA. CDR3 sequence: CSVTGYSGTEAFF. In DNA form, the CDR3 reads TGCAGCGTTACAGGTTACAGCGGCACTGAAGCTTTCTTT.

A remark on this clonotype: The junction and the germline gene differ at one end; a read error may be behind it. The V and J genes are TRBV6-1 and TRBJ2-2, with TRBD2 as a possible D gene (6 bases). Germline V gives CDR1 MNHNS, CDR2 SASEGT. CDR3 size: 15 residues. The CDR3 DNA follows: TGTGCCAGAAGTGGACCGGAGGGAGACACCGGGGAGCTGTTTTTT. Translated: CARSGPEGDTGELFF.

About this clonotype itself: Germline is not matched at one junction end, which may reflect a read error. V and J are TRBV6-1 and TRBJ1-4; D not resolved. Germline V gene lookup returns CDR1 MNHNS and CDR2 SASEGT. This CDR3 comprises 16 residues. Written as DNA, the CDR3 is TGTGCCAGCAGAAACACAGTGGGCGCAACTAATAAAAAACTGTTTTTT. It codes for CASRNTVGATNKKLFF.

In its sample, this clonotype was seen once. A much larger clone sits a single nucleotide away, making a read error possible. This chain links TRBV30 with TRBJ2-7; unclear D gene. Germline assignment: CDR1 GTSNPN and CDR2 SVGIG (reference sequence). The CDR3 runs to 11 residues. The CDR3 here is CVCTKGPDQYV. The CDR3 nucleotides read TGTGTCTGTACGAAGGGTCCGGATCAGTACGTC.

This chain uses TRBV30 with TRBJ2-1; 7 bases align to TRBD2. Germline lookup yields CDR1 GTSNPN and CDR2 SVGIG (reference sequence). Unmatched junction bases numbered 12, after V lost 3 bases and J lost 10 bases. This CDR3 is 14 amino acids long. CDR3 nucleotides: TGTGCCTGGAGCCTTTGGCCTAGCGGTAACGAGCAGTTCTTC. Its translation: CAWSLWPSGNEQFF.

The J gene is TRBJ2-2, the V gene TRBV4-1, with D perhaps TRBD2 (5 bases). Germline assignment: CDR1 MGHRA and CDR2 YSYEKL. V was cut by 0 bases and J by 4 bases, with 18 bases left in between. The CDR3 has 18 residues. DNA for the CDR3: TGCGCCAGCAGCCAAGATCGACAAGCGGTAGGAATCACCGGGGAGCTGTTTTTT. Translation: CASSQDRQAVGITGELFF.